A selection of T cell receptor beta chains follows, all from one sample in a study of CD8+CD57+ T cells in acquired aplastic anemia. One entry per CDR3 protein results from TCRdb running MiXCR on the reads. The table has roughly 160,000 distinct CDR3 sequences, about 64% seen once. Sequencing was carried out using sorted CD4+, CD8+, or CD8+CD57+ T cells (not recorded which) from PBMCs. The receptor set was obtained from a human donor in good health. Both conserved end residues are part of each CDR3. Not all rows give a size; the values are once, few, many and, for expanded clones, a class.

j_call	v_call	clone_size	cdr3_aa
TRBJ1-4	TRBV20-1	.	CSAKVAGGEKLFF
TRBJ2-7	TRBV2	.	CASGQGLSYEQYF
TRBJ1-1	TRBV25-1	once	CASSKIREGVDTEAFF
TRBJ2-7	TRBV11-2	few	CAGEGGGYEQYF
TRBJ1-6	TRBV29-1	.	CSVLTGINDNSPLHF
TRBJ2-2	TRBV24-1	.	CATSDAGANTGELFF
TRBJ1-2	TRBV19	.	CASTDKVYGYTF
TRBJ2-2	TRBV7-9	once	CASSLRGTVAITGELFF
TRBJ2-1	TRBV7-9	.	CAWSLMAGVNEQFF
TRBJ2-5	TRBV29-1	.	CSVDRQGAAQYF
TRBJ2-3	TRBV19	.	CASSFQGGTDTQYF
TRBJ2-5	TRBV19	many	CASSILLAGLPYQETQYF
TRBJ1-1	TRBV6-7	.	CASSPQTGDTEAFF
TRBJ2-7	TRBV7-9	.	CASSLLSHEQYF
TRBJ2-5	TRBV19	once	CATEGPETQYF
TRBJ2-2	TRBV20-1	.	CSARAGRRMNTGELFF
TRBJ2-3	TRBV24-1	.	CATSDFPRDRGGTDTQYF
TRBJ2-1	TRBV20-1	.	CSAGDPGGNEQFF
TRBJ1-1	TRBV20-1	.	CSAREGGMNIEAFF
TRBJ1-4	TRBV15	.	CATSMRTANEKLFF
TRBJ2-7	TRBV29-1	many	CSGIIDRGYEQYF
TRBJ2-6	TRBV4-2	.	CASSQVAPIGSGANVLTF
TRBJ2-1	TRBV4-1	many	CASSPQGNEQFF
TRBJ1-1	TRBV29-1	once	CSVRRAINTEAFF
TRBJ2-7	TRBV9	few	CASSDGTSGSSSYEQYF
TRBJ1-6	TRBV12-3/TRBV12-4	.	CASRRRTGSIYNSPLHF
TRBJ2-7	TRBV10-1	many	CASSDFRDSLHEQYF
TRBJ1-1	TRBV2	.	CASSGQVNTEAFF
TRBJ1-1	TRBV19	.	CASSTRRGTSTEAFF